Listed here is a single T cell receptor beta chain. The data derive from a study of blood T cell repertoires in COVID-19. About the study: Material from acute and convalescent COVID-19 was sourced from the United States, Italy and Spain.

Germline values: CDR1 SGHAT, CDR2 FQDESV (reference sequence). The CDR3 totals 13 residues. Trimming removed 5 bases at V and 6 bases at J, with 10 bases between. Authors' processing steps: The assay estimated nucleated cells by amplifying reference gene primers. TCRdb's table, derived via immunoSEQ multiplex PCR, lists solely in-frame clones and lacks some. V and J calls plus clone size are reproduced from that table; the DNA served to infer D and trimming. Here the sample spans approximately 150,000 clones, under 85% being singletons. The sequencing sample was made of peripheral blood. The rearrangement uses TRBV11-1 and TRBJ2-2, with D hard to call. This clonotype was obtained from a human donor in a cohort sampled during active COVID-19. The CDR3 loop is CASSPRRSGELFF. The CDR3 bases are TGTGCCAGCAGCCCCCGCCGGTCCGGGGAGCTGTTTTTT. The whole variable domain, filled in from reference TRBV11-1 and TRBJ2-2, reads EAEVAQSPRYKITEKSQAVAFWCDPISGHATLYWYRQILGQGPELLVQFQDESVVDDSQLPKDRFSAERLKGVDSTLKIQPAELGDSAMYLCASSPRRSGELFFGEGSRLTVL.